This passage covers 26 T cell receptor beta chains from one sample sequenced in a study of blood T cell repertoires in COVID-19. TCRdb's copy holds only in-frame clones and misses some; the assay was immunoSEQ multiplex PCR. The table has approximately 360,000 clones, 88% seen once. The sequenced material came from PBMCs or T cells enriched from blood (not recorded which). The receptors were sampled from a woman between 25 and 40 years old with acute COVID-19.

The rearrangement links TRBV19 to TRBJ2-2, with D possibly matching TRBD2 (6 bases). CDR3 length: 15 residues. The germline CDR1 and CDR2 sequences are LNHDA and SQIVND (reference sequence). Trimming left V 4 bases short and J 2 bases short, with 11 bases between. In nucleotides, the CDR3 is TGTGCCAGTAGTAGGGGAGGAGCTAACACCGGGGAGCTGTTTTTT. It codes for CASSRGGANTGELFF. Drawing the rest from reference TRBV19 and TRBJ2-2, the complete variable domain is DGGITQSPKYLFRKEGQNVTLSCEQNLNHDAMYWYRQDPGQGLRLIYYSQIVNDFQKGDIAEGYSVSREKKESFPLTVTSAQKNPTAFYLCASSRGGANTGELFFGEGSRLTVL.

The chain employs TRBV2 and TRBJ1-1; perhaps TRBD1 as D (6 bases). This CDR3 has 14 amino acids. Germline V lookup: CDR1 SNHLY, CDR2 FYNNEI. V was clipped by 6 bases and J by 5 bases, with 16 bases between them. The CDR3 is CASSVQGSGTEAFF. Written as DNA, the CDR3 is TGTGCCAGCAGCGTACAGGGCAGTGGGACTGAAGCTTTCTTT.

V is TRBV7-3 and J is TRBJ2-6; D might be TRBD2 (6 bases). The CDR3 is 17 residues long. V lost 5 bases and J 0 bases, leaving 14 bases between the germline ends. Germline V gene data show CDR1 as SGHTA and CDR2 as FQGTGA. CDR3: CASSLPGVYSGANVLTF. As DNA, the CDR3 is TGTGCCAGCAGCCTTCCGGGGGTTTACTCTGGGGCCAACGTCCTGACTTTC.

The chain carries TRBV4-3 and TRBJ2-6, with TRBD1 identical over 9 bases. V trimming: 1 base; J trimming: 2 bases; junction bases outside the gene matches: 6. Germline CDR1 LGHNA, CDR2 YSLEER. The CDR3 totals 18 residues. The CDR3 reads CASSQGLQGAAGANVLTF. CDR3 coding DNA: TGCGCCAGCAGCCAAGGCCTACAGGGGGCTGCTGGGGCCAACGTCCTGACTTTC.

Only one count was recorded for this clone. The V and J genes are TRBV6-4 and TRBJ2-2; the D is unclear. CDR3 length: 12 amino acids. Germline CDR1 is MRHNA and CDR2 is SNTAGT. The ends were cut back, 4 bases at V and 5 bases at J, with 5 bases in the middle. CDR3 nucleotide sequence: TGTGCCAGCAGTGGAGAAACCGGGGAGCTGTTTTTT. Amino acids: CASSGETGELFF.

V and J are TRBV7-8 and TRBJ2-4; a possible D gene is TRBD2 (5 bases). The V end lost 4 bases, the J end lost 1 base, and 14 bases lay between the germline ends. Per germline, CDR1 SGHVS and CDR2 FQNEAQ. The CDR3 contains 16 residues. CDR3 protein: CASSYYIRGAKNIQYF. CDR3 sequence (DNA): TGTGCCAGCAGCTACTACATCCGGGGTGCCAAAAACATTCAGTACTTC.

CDR3 bases: TGTGCCAGTACCCTGGGACAGGGCCATGAAAAACTGTTTTTT. Amino acid sequence: CASTLGQGHEKLFF. This sequence joins TRBV19 and TRBJ1-4, with 9 bases aligning to TRBD1. Unmatched junction bases numbered 6, after V lost 7 bases and J lost 6 bases. This CDR3 region has 14 residues. CDR1 and CDR2 from the germline V gene are LNHDA and SQIVND (reference sequence).

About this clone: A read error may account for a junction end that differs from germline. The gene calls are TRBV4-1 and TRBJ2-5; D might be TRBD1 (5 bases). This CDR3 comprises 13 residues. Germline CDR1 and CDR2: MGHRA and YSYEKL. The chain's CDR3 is CASSQLGRSGLDF. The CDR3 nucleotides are TGCGCCAGCAGCCAATTAGGTCGGTCAGGGTTGGACTTC.

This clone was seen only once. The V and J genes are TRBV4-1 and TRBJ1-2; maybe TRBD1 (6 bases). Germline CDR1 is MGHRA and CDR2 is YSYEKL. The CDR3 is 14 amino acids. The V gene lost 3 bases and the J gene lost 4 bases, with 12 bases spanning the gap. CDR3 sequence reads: CASSQLTGSYGYTF. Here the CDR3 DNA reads TGCGCCAGCAGCCAGTTGACAGGCTCCTATGGCTACACCTTC.

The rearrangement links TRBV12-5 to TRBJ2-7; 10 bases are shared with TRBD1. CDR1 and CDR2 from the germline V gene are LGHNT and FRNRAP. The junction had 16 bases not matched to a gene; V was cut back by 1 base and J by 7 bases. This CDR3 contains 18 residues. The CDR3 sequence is CASGLDGLLGQGPREQYF. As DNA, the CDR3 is TGTGCTAGTGGTTTGGACGGCTTATTGGGACAGGGGCCGCGGGAGCAGTACTTC.

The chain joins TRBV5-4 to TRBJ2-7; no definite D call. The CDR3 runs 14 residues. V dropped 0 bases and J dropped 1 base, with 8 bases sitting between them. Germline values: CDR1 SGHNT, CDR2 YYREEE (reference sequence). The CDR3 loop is CASSLAGRSYEQYF. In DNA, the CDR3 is TGTGCCAGCAGCTTGGCCGGCAGGTCCTACGAGCAGTACTTC.

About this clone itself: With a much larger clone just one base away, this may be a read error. CDR3 sequence reads: CASSPWTGAYEQYF. In DNA form, the CDR3 reads TGTGCCAGCAGCCCCTGGACAGGGGCCTACGAGCAGTACTTC. The V gene is TRBV7-2, the J gene TRBJ2-7, with 9 bases identical to TRBD1. Germline V CDR1 and CDR2: SGHTA, FQGNSA. CDR3 length: 14 residues. The V gene end was trimmed by 5 bases and the J gene end by 2 bases; junction bases not matched to a gene: 4. Full variable domain (rest looked up from reference TRBV7-2 and TRBJ2-7): GAGVSQSPSNKVTEKGKDVELRCDPISGHTALYWYRQSLGQGLEFLIYFQGNSAPDKSGLPSDRFSAERTGGSVSTLTIQRTQQEDSAVYLCASSPWTGAYEQYFGPGTRLTVT.

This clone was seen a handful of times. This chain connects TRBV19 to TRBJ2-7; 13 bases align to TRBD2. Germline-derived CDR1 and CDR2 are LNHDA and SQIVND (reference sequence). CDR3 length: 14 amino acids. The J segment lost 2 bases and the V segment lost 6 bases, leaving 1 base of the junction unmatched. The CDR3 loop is CASSGTSGAYEQYF. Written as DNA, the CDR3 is TGTGCCAGTAGCGGGACTAGCGGGGCCTACGAGCAGTACTTC.

CDR3 nucleotides: TGTGCCACCAGCGACAGGACAGGGGGTCTGAATGAGCAGTTCTTC. Amino acids: CATSDRTGGLNEQFF. The chain has TRBV24-1 and TRBJ2-1, with 10 nucleotides matching TRBD1. V lost 7 bases and J lost 7; bases outside the gene matches: 9. The CDR3 has 15 residues. CDR1 and CDR2 (germline): KGHDR, SFDVKD.

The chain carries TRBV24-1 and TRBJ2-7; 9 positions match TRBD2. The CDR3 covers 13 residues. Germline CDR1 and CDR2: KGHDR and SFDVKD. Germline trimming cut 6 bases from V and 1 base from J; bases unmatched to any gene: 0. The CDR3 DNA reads TGTGCCACCAGTAGCGGGGGGTCCTACGAGCAGTACTTC. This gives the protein CATSSGGSYEQYF.

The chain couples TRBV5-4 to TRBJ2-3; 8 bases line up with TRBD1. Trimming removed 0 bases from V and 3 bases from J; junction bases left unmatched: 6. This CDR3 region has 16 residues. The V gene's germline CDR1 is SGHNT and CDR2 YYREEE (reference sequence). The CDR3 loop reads CASSLVIQGATDTQYF. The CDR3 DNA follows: TGTGCCAGCAGCTTGGTAATCCAGGGGGCGACAGATACGCAGTATTTT.

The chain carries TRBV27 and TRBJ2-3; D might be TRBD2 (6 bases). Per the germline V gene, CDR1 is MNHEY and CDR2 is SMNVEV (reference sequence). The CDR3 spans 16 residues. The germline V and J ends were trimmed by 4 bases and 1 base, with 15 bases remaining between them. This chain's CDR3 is CASSSRRGAGTDTQYF. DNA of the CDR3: TGTGCCAGCAGTTCCCGCCGCGGGGCGGGCACAGATACGCAGTATTTT.

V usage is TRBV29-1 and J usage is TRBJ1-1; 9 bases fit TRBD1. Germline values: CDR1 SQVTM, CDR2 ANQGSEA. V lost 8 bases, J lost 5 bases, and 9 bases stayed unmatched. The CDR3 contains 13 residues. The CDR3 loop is CSPYSTGGTEAFF. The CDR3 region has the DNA TGCAGCCCCTACTCGACAGGGGGAACTGAAGCTTTCTTT.

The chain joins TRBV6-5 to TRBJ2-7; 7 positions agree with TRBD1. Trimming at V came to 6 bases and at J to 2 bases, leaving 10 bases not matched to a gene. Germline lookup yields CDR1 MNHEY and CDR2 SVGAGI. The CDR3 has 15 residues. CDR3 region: CASSQSRDSTYEQYF. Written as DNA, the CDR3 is TGTGCCAGCAGCCAAAGCCGGGACAGCACCTACGAGCAGTACTTC.

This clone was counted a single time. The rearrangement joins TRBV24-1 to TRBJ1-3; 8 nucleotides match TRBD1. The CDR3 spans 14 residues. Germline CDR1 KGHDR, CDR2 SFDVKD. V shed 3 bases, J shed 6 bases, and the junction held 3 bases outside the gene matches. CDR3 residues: CATSDPDRENTIYF. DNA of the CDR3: TGTGCCACCAGTGATCCGGACAGGGAAAACACCATATATTTT.

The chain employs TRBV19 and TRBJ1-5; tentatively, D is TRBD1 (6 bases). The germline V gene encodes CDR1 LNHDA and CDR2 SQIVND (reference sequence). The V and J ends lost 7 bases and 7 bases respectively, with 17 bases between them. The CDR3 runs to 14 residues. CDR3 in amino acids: CASTQWGGGQPQHF. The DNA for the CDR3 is TGTGCCAGTACTCAATGGGGAGGGGGACAGCCCCAGCATTTT.

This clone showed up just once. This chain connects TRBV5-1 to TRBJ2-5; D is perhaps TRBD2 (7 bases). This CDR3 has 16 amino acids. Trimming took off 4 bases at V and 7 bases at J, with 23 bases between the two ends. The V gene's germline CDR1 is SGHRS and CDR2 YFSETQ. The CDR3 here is CASSRFPGGPNSTQYF. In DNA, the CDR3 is TGCGCCAGCAGCCGTTTTCCGGGGGGCCCTAATTCGACCCAGTACTTC.

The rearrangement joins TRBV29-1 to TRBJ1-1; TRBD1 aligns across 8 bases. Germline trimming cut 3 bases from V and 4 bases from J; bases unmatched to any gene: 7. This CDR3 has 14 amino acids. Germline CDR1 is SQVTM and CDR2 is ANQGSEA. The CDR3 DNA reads TGCAGCGTTGAGTTGACAGGGGTGCGCACTGAAGCTTTCTTT. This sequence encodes CSVELTGVRTEAFF. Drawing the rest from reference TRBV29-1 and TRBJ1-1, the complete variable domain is SAVISQKPSRDICQRGTSLTIQCQVDSQVTMMFWYRQQPGQSLTLIATANQGSEATYESGFVIDKFPISRPNLTFSTLTVSNMSPEDSSIYLCSVELTGVRTEAFFGQGTRLTVV.

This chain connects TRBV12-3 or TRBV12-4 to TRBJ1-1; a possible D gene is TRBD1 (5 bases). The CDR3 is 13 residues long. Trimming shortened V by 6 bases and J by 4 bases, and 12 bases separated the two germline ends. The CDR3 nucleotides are TGTGCCAGCAGAAGGGGATGGGGCACTGAAGCTTTCTTT. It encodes CASRRGWGTEAFF.

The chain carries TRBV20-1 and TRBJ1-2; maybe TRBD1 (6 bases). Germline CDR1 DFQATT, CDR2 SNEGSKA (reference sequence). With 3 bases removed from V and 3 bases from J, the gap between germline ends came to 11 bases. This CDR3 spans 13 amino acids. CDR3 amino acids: CSASPQGYYGYTF. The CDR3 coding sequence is TGCAGTGCTAGTCCACAGGGATACTATGGCTACACCTTC.

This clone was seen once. The DNA for the CDR3 is TGCAGCGTTGAAGCCCCAGATAATGAAAAACTGTTTTTT. Its protein product is CSVEAPDNEKLFF. This sequence joins TRBV29-1 and TRBJ1-4, with D unclear. Germline CDR1 is SQVTM and CDR2 is ANQGSEA. The CDR3 is made up of 13 amino acids. Trimming removed 1 base at V and 4 bases at J, with 7 bases between.